Below are 32 T cell receptor beta chains sequenced from a single sample in a study of cytomegalovirus exposure and HLA in healthy donors. It was with 60 Vbeta and 13 Jbeta primers that the PCR ran. Some clones are missing from TCRdb's copy, which holds only in-frame ones; the method was immunoSEQ multiplex PCR. The repertoire holds about 160,000 clones, with 79% as singletons. Sequencing was carried out using PBMCs. The receptors stem from a man in his forties in good health and CMV-seronegative.

The V gene is TRBV29-1, the J gene TRBJ2-3; D remains unclear. CDR3 length: 11 residues. Germline lookup yields CDR1 SQVTM and CDR2 ANQGSEA. Trimming removed 2 bases from V and 6 bases from J, with 6 bases in between. The CDR3 region has the DNA TGCAGCGTTGAACTTCGGGATACGCAGTATTTT. Its translation: CSVELRDTQYF.

For the CDR3, the DNA is TGTGCCAGCAGCTTAGAGGGGGGGGCCTCGGGGGGCTACACCTTC. This codes for CASSLEGGASGGYTF. This chain uses TRBV11-2 with TRBJ1-2, with TRBD1 as a possible D gene (6 bases). This CDR3 has 15 amino acids. The germline gives CDR1 SGHAT, CDR2 FQNNGV. V lost 0 bases to trimming and J lost 8 bases, with 16 bases between them.

The J gene is TRBJ1-2, the V gene TRBV6-5; possible D gene TRBD1, 5 bases. The CDR3 runs to 12 residues. The ends were cut back, 8 bases at V and 4 bases at J, with 11 bases in the middle. Per germline, CDR1 MNHEY and CDR2 SVGAGI. The CDR3 reads CASADSLYGYTF. CDR3 nucleotide sequence: TGTGCCAGCGCCGACAGCCTCTATGGCTACACCTTC.

The genes are TRBV6-5 and TRBJ2-3, with D possibly TRBD2 on 5 matching bases. The CDR3 is made up of 14 amino acids. Germline V gene data show CDR1 as MNHEY and CDR2 as SVGAGI. V was clipped by 4 bases and J by 0 bases, with 8 bases between them. CDR3 nucleotide sequence: TGTGCCAGCAGTTCCGGGGAGAGCACAGATACGCAGTATTTT. This gives the protein CASSSGESTDTQYF.

The chain is built from TRBV9 and TRBJ2-7, with D tentatively TRBD2 (5 bases). Per germline, CDR1 SGDLS and CDR2 YYNGEE. This CDR3 has 14 amino acids. V lost 5 bases to trimming and J lost 2 bases, with 14 bases between them. The CDR3 region is CASSLTTLPYEQYF. In nucleotides, the CDR3 is TGTGCCAGCAGTCTGACTACCCTCCCCTACGAGCAGTACTTC.

The chain uses TRBV27 and TRBJ1-4, with D possibly TRBD1 on 5 matching bases. The CDR3 runs 15 residues. Germline V gives CDR1 MNHEY, CDR2 SMNVEV (reference sequence). The germline V and J ends were trimmed by 6 bases and 5 bases, with 16 bases remaining between them. The CDR3 loop reads CASSLLTGFNEKLFF. Here the CDR3 DNA reads TGTGCCAGCAGCCTTCTCACAGGTTTCAATGAAAAACTGTTTTTT.

V gene TRBV28 combines with J gene TRBJ1-5, with 8 bases lining up with TRBD1. Germline V lookup: CDR1 MDHEN, CDR2 SYDVKM. After removal of 3 bases from V and 3 bases from J, the junction contained 1 base not matched to a gene. This CDR3 has 14 amino acids. The CDR3 DNA is TGTGCCAGCAGTTTGGGACAGGCCAATCAGCCCCAGCATTTT. As protein: CASSLGQANQPQHF.

On this clone itself: Additional DNA sequences in this sample encode the identical CDR3. The V gene is TRBV9, the J gene TRBJ2-3; 7 nucleotides align to TRBD2. This CDR3 contains 15 residues. The V and J ends lost 2 bases and 4 bases, in that order; junction bases with no gene match: 7. CDR1 and CDR2 from the germline V gene are SGDLS and YYNGEE. This CDR3 is CASSVGGSRADTQYF. The CDR3, as DNA: TGTGCCAGCAGCGTGGGCGGGAGTAGGGCAGATACGCAGTATTTT.

The chain combines TRBV5-1 with TRBJ1-5; tentative D call: TRBD1 (6 bases). CDR1 and CDR2 (germline): SGHRS, YFSETQ. The CDR3 extends over 14 amino acids. V gave up 4 bases and J gave up 2 bases, with 10 bases separating them. The CDR3 here is CASSPGGRNQPQHF. As DNA, the CDR3 is TGCGCCAGCAGCCCCGGGGGGCGCAATCAGCCCCAGCATTTT.

This clone was counted only a few times. V usage is TRBV10-3 and J usage is TRBJ2-1; 14 nucleotides agree with TRBD2. The CDR3 loop spans 16 amino acids. Germline CDR1 is ENHRY and CDR2 is SYGVKD. V dropped 6 bases and J dropped 9; count of bases not matched to a gene: 10. CDR3 loop: CAIRNGTSGSSGEQFF. The CDR3 DNA reads as TGTGCCATCAGAAACGGGACTAGCGGGAGTTCGGGTGAGCAGTTCTTC.

The rearrangement links TRBV7-8 to TRBJ2-7; perhaps TRBD1 as D (5 bases). V was clipped by 5 bases and J by 7 bases, with 21 bases between them. CDR1 and CDR2 from the germline V gene are SGHVS and FQNEAQ. The CDR3 is 15 residues long. The CDR3 nucleotides read TGTGCCAGCAGCCAGAAAAATCGACAGCTGGCGGAGCAGTACTTC. Protein: CASSQKNRQLAEQYF.

This chain links TRBV7-2 with TRBJ2-7; TRBD2 matches at 7 bases. This CDR3 comprises 15 residues. The V segment lost 5 bases and the J segment 2 bases; nucleotides outside the gene matches: 9. Germline V gene lookup returns CDR1 SGHTA and CDR2 FQGNSA. The DNA of the CDR3 is TGTGCCAGCAGCCAATCTAGCGGAAGTACCTACGAGCAGTACTTC. Amino acids: CASSQSSGSTYEQYF. The full variable domain, its missing parts supplied by reference TRBV7-2 and TRBJ2-7, is GAGVSQSPSNKVTEKGKDVELRCDPISGHTALYWYRQSLGQGLEFLIYFQGNSAPDKSGLPSDRFSAERTGGSVSTLTIQRTQQEDSAVYLCASSQSSGSTYEQYFGPGTRLTVT.

The CDR3 spells CATRETGGGGTQYF. The CDR3 DNA is TGTGCCACTCGGGAGACGGGAGGCGGGGGGACCCAGTACTTC. The chain uses TRBV13 and TRBJ2-5; 7 bases are a match to TRBD2. J was trimmed by 7 bases and V by 10 bases; bases with no gene match: 15. Germline V gene sequence: CDR1 PRHDT, CDR2 FYEKMQ (reference sequence). The CDR3 totals 14 residues.

The chain recombines TRBV29-1 with TRBJ2-4; 12 nucleotides match TRBD2. The CDR3 extends over 14 amino acids. The junction had 6 bases not matched to a gene; V was cut back by 7 bases and J by 5 bases. The germline V gene encodes CDR1 SQVTM and CDR2 ANQGSEA. Here the CDR3 reads CSGWTSGIQNIQYF. The CDR3 DNA reads TGCAGCGGTTGGACTAGCGGGATACAAAACATTCAGTACTTC.

The chain carries TRBV4-1 and TRBJ2-5, with D tentatively TRBD1 (7 bases). The CDR3 covers 18 residues. V shed 3 bases and J shed 4 bases, with 24 bases lying between them. Per germline, CDR1 MGHRA and CDR2 YSYEKL. The CDR3 here is CASSHPSGRTGVVETQYF. The DNA for the CDR3 is TGCGCCAGCAGCCACCCCTCTGGGAGGACAGGCGTTGTAGAGACCCAGTACTTC.

This clone was recorded only once. This chain connects TRBV9 to TRBJ1-1; D uncertain. This CDR3 has 14 residues. The germline gives CDR1 SGDLS, CDR2 YYNGEE. V lost 5 bases to trimming and J lost 4 bases, with 15 bases between them. CDR3 region: CASRNPTGSTEAFF. The CDR3 DNA sequence: TGTGCCAGCAGAAACCCGACGGGGAGCACTGAAGCTTTCTTT. The complete variable domain, with remaining parts taken from reference TRBV9 and TRBJ1-1, reads DSGVTQTPKHLITATGQRVTLRCSPRSGDLSVYWYQQSLDQGLQFLIQYYNGEERAKGNILERFSAQQFPDLHSELNLSSLELGDSALYFCASRNPTGSTEAFFGQGTRLTVV.

The chain combines TRBV5-5 with TRBJ2-7, with 7 bases that match TRBD1. The CDR3 totals 14 residues. CDR1 is SGHKS, CDR2 YYEKEE, per germline (reference sequence). J was trimmed by 3 bases and V by 2 bases; bases with no gene match: 5. The CDR3 here is CASSFRQGVYEQYF. The CDR3 DNA reads as TGTGCCAGCAGCTTCCGACAGGGAGTCTACGAGCAGTACTTC.

This clone was detected a few times. The chain employs TRBV18 and TRBJ1-6; D remains ambiguous. The germline gives CDR1 KGHSH, CDR2 LQKENI. Between the trimmed V and J ends, which lost 1 base and 7 bases, there was a span of 14 bases. There are 16 residues in the CDR3. The DNA of the CDR3 is TGTGCCAGCTCACCACTTTCCGCGTCGGAGAATTCACCCCTCCACTTT. This translates into CASSPLSASENSPLHF. The whole variable domain, remainder taken from reference TRBV18 and TRBJ1-6, is NAGVMQNPRHLVRRRGQEARLRCSPMKGHSHVYWYRQLPEEGLKFMVYLQKENIIDESGMPKERFSAEFPKEGPSILRIQQVVRGDSAAYFCASSPLSASENSPLHFGNGTRLTVT.

The CDR3 bases are TGTGCCACCAGCAGGTTTCCCTTGGGTAGCGGGAGGAACTACAATGAGCAGTTCTTC. Translation gives CATSRFPLGSGRNYNEQFF. The chain couples TRBV15 to TRBJ2-1; 10 positions agree with TRBD2. The CDR3 is 19 residues long. Per the germline V gene, CDR1 is LNHNV and CDR2 is YYDKDF (reference sequence). The V gene end was trimmed by 3 bases and the J gene end by 3 bases; junction bases not matched to a gene: 14.

CDR3 amino acids: CASSVQTGGGNEQFF. DNA for the CDR3: TGCGCCAGCAGCGTACAGACAGGGGGCGGGAATGAGCAGTTCTTC. The rearrangement uses TRBV5-1 and TRBJ2-1; 10 bases align to TRBD1. From germline, CDR1 is SGHRS and CDR2 YFSETQ. Trimming took 4 bases from V and 7 from J; bases not matched to a gene: 8. The CDR3 loop spans 15 amino acids. The full variable domain, completed using reference TRBV5-1 and TRBJ2-1, is KAGVTQTPRYLIKTRGQQVTLSCSPISGHRSVSWYQQTPGQGLQFLFEYFSETQRNKGNFPGRFSGRQFSNSRSEMNVSTLELGDSALYLCASSVQTGGGNEQFFGPGTRLTVL.

A single count supports this clone. The chain carries TRBV6-5 and TRBJ2-1, with 11 bases matching TRBD2. With 4 bases clipped from V and 3 bases from J, the junction kept 5 bases outside the gene matches. There are 16 residues in the CDR3. Germline values: CDR1 MNHEY, CDR2 SVGAGI. CDR3 sequence (DNA): TGTGCCAGCAGTTCCCTACTAGCGGGAGTCTACAATGAGCAGTTCTTC. Translation gives CASSSLLAGVYNEQFF.

V usage is TRBV6-1 and J usage is TRBJ1-2; maybe TRBD1 (6 bases). Germline V lookup: CDR1 MNHNS, CDR2 SASEGT. The CDR3 length is 13 residues. Trimming pared 5 bases from V and 8 bases from J, leaving 15 bases between. The CDR3 sequence is CASSPPGQSGYTF. CDR3 DNA: TGTGCCAGCAGTCCCCCGGGACAATCAGGCTACACCTTC.

The rearrangement links TRBV19 to TRBJ2-5; the D gene is possibly TRBD2 (7 bases). The V gene lost 3 bases and the J gene lost 4 bases, with 12 bases spanning the gap. Germline V lookup: CDR1 LNHDA, CDR2 SQIVND (reference sequence). CDR3 length equals 14 residues. CDR3 in amino acids: CASSIPGGRETQYF. CDR3 bases: TGTGCCAGTAGTATCCCCGGGGGGCGAGAGACCCAGTACTTC. The variable domain in full, completed from reference TRBV19 and TRBJ2-5, reads DGGITQSPKYLFRKEGQNVTLSCEQNLNHDAMYWYRQDPGQGLRLIYYSQIVNDFQKGDIAEGYSVSREKKESFPLTVTSAQKNPTAFYLCASSIPGGRETQYFGPGTRLLVL.

The gene calls are TRBV27 and TRBJ2-1, with 7 nucleotides matching TRBD1. Germline V lookup: CDR1 MNHEY, CDR2 SMNVEV (reference sequence). The CDR3 loop spans 17 amino acids. V was clipped by 1 base and J by 5 bases; unmatched bases: 11. CDR3 loop: CASSLFSTGYRNNEQFF. CDR3 sequence (DNA): TGTGCCAGCAGTTTATTTTCGACAGGGTACCGAAACAATGAGCAGTTCTTC.

This CDR3 is CASSGQAHYGYTF. DNA for the CDR3: TGTGCCAGCTCTGGACAGGCCCACTATGGCTACACCTTC. The J gene is TRBJ1-2, the V gene TRBV6-1; 7 positions agree with TRBD1. The CDR3 extends over 13 amino acids. Losses at the gene ends were 8 bases for V and 3 bases for J; bases not matched to a gene: 6. Germline CDR1 MNHNS, CDR2 SASEGT.

The chain couples TRBV6-1 to TRBJ2-7, with TRBD2 as a possible D gene (5 bases). Per germline, CDR1 MNHNS and CDR2 SASEGT. V was pared by 4 bases and J by 2 bases, with 15 bases between. The CDR3 runs to 15 residues. The CDR3 loop reads CASSGVLGRTYEQYF. The CDR3 nucleotides read TGTGCCAGCAGTGGGGTTCTAGGGAGAACCTACGAGCAGTACTTC.

The J gene is TRBJ2-1, the V gene TRBV29-1; D is perhaps TRBD1 (5 bases). The V end was cut by 6 bases, the J end by 4 bases, with 7 bases between. Germline V gene sequence: CDR1 SQVTM, CDR2 ANQGSEA. This CDR3 spans 11 amino acids. The CDR3 spells CSVTGYNEQFF. DNA of the CDR3: TGCAGCGTCACAGGATACAATGAGCAGTTCTTC.

This sequence joins TRBV27 and TRBJ2-7; 13 nucleotides match TRBD2. V lost 5 bases to trimming and J lost 3 bases; unmatched junction nucleotides: 4. The CDR3 covers 15 residues. Germline CDR1 is MNHEY and CDR2 is SMNVEV (reference sequence). For the CDR3, the DNA is TGTGCCAGCAGTCGGGGACTAGCGGGACTCTACGAGCAGTACTTC. This gives the protein CASSRGLAGLYEQYF.

The chain links TRBV7-9 to TRBJ2-5, with TRBD2 identical over 11 bases. V dropped 4 bases and J dropped 2; count of bases not matched to a gene: 3. The V gene's germline CDR1 is SEHNR and CDR2 FQNEAQ (reference sequence). The CDR3 sequence is 15 residues long. The CDR3 loop reads CASSSTSGGQETQYF. The CDR3 bases are TGTGCCAGCAGCTCCACTAGCGGGGGACAAGAGACCCAGTACTTC.

The DNA of the CDR3 is TGTGCCAGCAGTGCGACTAGCGCCAATGAGCAGTTCTTC. Translating gives CASSATSANEQFF. This chain connects TRBV6-1 to TRBJ2-1; 8 bases are a match to TRBD2. The CDR3 sequence is 13 residues long. The germline V gene encodes CDR1 MNHNS and CDR2 SASEGT. The junction had 2 bases not matched to a gene; V was cut back by 4 bases and J by 6 bases.

V usage is TRBV29-1 and J usage is TRBJ2-7, with a tentative D call TRBD1 (5 bases). The germline V gene encodes CDR1 SQVTM and CDR2 ANQGSEA. The V and J ends lost 7 bases and 0 bases respectively, with 16 bases between them. This CDR3 has 14 amino acids. The CDR3 protein is CSAKGLGSSYEQYF. The CDR3 DNA reads as TGCAGCGCCAAGGGGTTGGGAAGCTCCTACGAGCAGTACTTC.

The rearrangement links TRBV29-1 to TRBJ1-4; no clear D gene. The V and J ends lost 5 bases and 0 bases respectively, with 7 bases between them. The germline gives CDR1 SQVTM, CDR2 ANQGSEA. This CDR3 is 13 amino acids long. CDR3 region: CSVTSATNEKLFF. Written as DNA, the CDR3 is TGCAGCGTTACATCTGCAACTAATGAAAAACTGTTTTTT. Variable domain in full (rest from reference TRBV29-1 and TRBJ1-4): SAVISQKPSRDICQRGTSLTIQCQVDSQVTMMFWYRQQPGQSLTLIATANQGSEATYESGFVIDKFPISRPNLTFSTLTVSNMSPEDSSIYLCSVTSATNEKLFFGSGTQLSVL.